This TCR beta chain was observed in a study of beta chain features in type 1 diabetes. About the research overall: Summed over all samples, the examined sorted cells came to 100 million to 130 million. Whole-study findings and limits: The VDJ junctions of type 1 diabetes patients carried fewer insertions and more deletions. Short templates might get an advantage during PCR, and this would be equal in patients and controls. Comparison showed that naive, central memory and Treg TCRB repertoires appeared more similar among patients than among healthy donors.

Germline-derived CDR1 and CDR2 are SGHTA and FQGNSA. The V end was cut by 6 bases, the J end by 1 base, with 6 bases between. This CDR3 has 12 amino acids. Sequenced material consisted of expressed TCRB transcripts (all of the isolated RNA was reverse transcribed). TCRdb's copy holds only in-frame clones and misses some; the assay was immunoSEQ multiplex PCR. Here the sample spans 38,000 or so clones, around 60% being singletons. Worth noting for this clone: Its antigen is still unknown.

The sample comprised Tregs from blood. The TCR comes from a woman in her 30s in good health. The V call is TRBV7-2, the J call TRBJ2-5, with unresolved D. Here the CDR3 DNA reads TGTGCCAGCAGTGGCCTCCAAGAGACCCAGTACTTC. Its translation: CASSGLQETQYF. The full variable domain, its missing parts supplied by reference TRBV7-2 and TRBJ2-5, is GAGVSQSPSNKVTEKGKDVELRCDPISGHTALYWYRQSLGQGLEFLIYFQGNSAPDKSGLPSDRFSAERTGGSVSTLTIQRTQQEDSAVYLCASSGLQETQYFGPGTRLLVL.